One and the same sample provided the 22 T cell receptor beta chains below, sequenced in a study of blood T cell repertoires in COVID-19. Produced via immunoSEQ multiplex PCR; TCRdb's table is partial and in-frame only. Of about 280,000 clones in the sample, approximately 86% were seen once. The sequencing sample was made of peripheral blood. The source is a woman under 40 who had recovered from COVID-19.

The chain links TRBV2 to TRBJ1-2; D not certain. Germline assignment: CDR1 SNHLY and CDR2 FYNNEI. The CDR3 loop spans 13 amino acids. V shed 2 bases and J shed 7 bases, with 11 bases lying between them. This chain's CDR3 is CASSEIKESGYTF. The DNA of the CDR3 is TGTGCCAGCAGTGAAATTAAGGAGTCTGGCTACACCTTC.

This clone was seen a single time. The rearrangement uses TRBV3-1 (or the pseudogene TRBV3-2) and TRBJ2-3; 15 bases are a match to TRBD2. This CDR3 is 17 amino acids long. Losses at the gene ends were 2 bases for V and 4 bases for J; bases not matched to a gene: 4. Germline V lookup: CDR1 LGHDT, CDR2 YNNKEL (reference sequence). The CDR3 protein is CASSQKRTSGGADTQYF. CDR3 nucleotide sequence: TGTGCCAGCAGCCAAAAGAGGACTAGCGGGGGGGCAGATACGCAGTATTTT.

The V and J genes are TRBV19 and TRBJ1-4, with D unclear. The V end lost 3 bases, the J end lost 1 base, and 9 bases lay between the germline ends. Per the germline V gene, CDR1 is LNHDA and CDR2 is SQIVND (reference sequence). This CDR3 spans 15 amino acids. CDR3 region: CASSIGEGTNEKLFF. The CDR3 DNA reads TGTGCCAGTAGTATCGGGGAGGGAACTAATGAAAAACTGTTTTTT.

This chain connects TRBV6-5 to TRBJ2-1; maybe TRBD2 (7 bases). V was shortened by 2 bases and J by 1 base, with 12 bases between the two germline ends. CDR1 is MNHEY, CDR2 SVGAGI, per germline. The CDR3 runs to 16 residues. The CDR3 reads CASSYGRGHSYNEQFF. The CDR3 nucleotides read TGTGCCAGCAGTTACGGGCGGGGGCATTCCTACAATGAGCAGTTCTTC.

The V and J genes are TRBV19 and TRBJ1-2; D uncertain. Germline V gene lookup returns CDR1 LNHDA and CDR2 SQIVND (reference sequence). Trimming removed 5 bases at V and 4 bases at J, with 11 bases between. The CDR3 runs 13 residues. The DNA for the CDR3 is TGTGCCAGTAGTTCTACGGTCTCCTATGGCTACACCTTC. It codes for CASSSTVSYGYTF.

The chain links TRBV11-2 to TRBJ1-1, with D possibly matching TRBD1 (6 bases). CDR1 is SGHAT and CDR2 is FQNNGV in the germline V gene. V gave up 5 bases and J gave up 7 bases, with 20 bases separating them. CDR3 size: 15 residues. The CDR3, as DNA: TGTGCCAGCAGCGTCACAGGGTTAGGGGTAGGTGAAGCTTTCTTT. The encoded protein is CASSVTGLGVGEAFF. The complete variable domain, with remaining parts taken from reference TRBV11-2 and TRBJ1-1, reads EAGVAQSPRYKIIEKRQSVAFWCNPISGHATLYWYQQILGQGPKLLIQFQNNGVVDDSQLPKDRFSAERLKGVDSTLKIQPAKLEDSAVYLCASSVTGLGVGEAFFGQGTRLTVV.

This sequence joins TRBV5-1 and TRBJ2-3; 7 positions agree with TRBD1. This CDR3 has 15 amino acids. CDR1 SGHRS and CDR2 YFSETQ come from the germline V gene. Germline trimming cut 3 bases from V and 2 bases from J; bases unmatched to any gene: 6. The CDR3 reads CASSSGQRDTDTQYF. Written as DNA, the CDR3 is TGCGCCAGCAGCTCGGGACAGCGAGACACAGATACGCAGTATTTT.

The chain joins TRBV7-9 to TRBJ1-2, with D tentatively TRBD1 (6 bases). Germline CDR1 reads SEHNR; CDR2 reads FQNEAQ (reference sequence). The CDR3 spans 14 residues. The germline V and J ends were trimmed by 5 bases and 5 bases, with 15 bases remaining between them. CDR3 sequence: CASSDSGQLYGYTF. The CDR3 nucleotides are TGTGCCAGCAGCGACAGTGGACAGCTTTATGGCTACACCTTC. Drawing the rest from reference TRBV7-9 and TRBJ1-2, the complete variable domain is DTGVSQNPRHKITKRGQNVTFRCDPISEHNRLYWYRQTLGQGPEFLTYFQNEAQLEKSRLLSDRFSAERPKGSFSTLEIQRTEQGDSAMYLCASSDSGQLYGYTFGSGTRLTVV.

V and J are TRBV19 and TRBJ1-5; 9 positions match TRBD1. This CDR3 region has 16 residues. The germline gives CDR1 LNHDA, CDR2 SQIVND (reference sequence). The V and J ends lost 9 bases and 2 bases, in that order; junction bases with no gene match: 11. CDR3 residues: CASALSQGAGNQPQHF. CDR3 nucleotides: TGTGCCAGCGCTCTCTCACAGGGGGCTGGCAATCAGCCCCAGCATTTT.

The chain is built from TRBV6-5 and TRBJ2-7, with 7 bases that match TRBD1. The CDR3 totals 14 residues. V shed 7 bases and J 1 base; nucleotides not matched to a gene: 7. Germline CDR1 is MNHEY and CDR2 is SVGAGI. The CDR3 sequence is CASNTGVVSYEQYF. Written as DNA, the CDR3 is TGTGCCAGCAATACAGGGGTAGTATCCTACGAGCAGTACTTC.

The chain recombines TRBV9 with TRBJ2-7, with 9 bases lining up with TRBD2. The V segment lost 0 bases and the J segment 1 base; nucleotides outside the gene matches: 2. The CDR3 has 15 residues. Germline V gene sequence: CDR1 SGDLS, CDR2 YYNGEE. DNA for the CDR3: TGTGCCAGCAGCGTAGGAGCGGGGGGATCCTACGAGCAGTACTTC. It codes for CASSVGAGGSYEQYF.

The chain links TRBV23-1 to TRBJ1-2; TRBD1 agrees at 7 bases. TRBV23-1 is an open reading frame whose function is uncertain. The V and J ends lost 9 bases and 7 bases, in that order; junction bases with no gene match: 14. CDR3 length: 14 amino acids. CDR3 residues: CASTEGAQKVGYTF. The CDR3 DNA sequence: TGCGCCAGTACAGAGGGGGCGCAAAAGGTTGGCTACACCTTC.

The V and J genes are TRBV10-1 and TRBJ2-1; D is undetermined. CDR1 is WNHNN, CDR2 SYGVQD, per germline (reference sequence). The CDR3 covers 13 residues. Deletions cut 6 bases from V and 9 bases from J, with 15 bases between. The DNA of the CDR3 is TGCGCCAGCAGGAGCGACTTGGTGGGTGAGCAGTTCTTC. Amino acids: CASRSDLVGEQFF.

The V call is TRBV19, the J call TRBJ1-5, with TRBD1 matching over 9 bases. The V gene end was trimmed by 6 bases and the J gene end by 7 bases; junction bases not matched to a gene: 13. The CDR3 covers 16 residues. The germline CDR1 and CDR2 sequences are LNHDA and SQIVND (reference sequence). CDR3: CASSRLRDRDKQPQHF. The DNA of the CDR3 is TGTGCCAGTAGCAGACTCCGGGACAGGGATAAACAGCCCCAGCATTTT.

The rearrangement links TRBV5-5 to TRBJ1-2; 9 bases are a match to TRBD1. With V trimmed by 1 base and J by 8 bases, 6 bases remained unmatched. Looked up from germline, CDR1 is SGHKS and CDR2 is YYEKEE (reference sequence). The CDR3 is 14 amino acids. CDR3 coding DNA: TGTGCCAGCAGCTTGACAGGGGGCGTTGGCGGCTACACCTTC. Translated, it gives CASSLTGGVGGYTF.

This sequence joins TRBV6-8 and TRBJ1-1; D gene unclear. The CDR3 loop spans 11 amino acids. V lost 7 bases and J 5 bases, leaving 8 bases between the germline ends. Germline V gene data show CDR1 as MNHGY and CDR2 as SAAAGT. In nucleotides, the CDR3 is TGTGCCAGCAAAAATCTGACTGAAGCTTTCTTT. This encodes CASKNLTEAFF.

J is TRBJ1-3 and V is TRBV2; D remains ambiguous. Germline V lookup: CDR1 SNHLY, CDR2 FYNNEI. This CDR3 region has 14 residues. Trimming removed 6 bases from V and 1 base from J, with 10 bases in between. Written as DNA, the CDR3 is TGTGCCAGCAGCTTGGAGAGTTCTGGAAACACCATATATTTT. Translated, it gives CASSLESSGNTIYF.

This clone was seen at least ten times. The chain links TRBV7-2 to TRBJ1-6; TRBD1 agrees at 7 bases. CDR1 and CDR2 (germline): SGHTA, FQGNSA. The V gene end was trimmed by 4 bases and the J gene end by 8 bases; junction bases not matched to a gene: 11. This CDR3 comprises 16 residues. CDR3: CASSSTGTAPYSPLHF. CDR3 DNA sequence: TGTGCCAGCAGCTCAACTGGGACAGCACCTTATTCACCCCTCCACTTT. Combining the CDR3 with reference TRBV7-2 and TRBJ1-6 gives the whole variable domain GAGVSQSPSNKVTEKGKDVELRCDPISGHTALYWYRQSLGQGLEFLIYFQGNSAPDKSGLPSDRFSAERTGGSVSTLTIQRTQQEDSAVYLCASSSTGTAPYSPLHFGNGTRLTVT.

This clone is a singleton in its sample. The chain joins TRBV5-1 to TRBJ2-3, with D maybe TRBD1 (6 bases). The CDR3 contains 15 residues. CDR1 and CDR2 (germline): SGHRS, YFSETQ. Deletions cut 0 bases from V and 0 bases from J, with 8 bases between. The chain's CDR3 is CASSLATGSTDTQYF. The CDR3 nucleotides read TGCGCCAGCAGCTTGGCCACAGGGAGCACAGATACGCAGTATTTT. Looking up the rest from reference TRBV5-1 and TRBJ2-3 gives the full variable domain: KAGVTQTPRYLIKTRGQQVTLSCSPISGHRSVSWYQQTPGQGLQFLFEYFSETQRNKGNFPGRFSGRQFSNSRSEMNVSTLELGDSALYLCASSLATGSTDTQYFGPGTRLTVL.

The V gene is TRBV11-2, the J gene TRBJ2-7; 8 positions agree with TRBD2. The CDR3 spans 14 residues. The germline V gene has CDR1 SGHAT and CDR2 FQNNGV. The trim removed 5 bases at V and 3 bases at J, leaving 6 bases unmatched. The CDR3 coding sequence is TGTGCCAGCAGCCCGAGCGGGAGTATCTACGAGCAGTACTTC. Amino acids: CASSPSGSIYEQYF.

The CDR3 protein is CASSLNDRSFF. The CDR3, as DNA: TGTGCCAGCAGTTTAAACGACAGGTCGTTCTTC. The chain combines TRBV28 with TRBJ2-1; tentatively, D is TRBD1 (6 bases). The CDR3 has 11 residues. Germline CDR1 reads MDHEN; CDR2 reads SYDVKM. Trimming took 2 bases from V and 15 from J, leaving 11 bases between them.

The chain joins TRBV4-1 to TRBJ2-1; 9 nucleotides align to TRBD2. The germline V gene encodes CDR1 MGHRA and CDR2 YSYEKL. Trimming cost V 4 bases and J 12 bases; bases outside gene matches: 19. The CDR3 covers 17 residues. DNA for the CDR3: TGCGCCAGCAGCCCAACCCTCAGACAGCTGGAGCGGGAGGCGCAGTTCTTC. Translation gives CASSPTLRQLEREAQFF.